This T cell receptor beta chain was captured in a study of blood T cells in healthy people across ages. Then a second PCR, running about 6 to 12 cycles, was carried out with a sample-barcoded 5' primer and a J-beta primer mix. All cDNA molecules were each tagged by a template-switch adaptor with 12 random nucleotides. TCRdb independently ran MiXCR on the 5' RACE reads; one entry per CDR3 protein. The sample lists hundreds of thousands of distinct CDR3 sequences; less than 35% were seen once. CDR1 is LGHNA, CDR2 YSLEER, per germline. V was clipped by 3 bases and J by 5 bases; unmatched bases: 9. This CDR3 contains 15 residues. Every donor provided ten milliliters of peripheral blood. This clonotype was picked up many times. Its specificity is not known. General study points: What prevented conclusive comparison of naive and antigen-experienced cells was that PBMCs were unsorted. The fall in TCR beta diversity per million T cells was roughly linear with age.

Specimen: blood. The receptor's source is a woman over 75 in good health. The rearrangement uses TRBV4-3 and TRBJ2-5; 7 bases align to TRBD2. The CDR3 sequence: CASSHGTNFLETQYF. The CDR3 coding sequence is TGCGCCAGCAGCCACGGGACTAACTTCTTGGAGACCCAGTACTTC.